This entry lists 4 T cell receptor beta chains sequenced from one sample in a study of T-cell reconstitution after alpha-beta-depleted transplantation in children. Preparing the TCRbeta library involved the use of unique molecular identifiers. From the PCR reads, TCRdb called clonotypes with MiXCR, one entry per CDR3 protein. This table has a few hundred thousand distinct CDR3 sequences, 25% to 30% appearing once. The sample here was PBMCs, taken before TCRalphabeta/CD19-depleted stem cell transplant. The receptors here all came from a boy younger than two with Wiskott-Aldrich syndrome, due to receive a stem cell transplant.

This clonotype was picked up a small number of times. CDR3 in amino acids: CSADIYGYTF. The CDR3 DNA is TGCAGTGCTGACATATATGGCTACACCTTC. The V and J genes are TRBV20-1 and TRBJ1-2, with unresolved D. The ends were cut back, 5 bases at V and 5 bases at J, with 6 bases in the middle. The CDR3 length is 10 residues. Germline lookup yields CDR1 DFQATT and CDR2 SNEGSKA (reference sequence).

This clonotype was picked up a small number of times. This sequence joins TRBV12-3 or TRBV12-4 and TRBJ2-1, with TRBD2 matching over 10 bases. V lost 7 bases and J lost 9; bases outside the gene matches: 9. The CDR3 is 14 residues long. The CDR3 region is CASMKREGQGEQFF. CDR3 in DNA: TGTGCCAGCATGAAGCGGGAGGGCCAGGGTGAGCAGTTCTTC.

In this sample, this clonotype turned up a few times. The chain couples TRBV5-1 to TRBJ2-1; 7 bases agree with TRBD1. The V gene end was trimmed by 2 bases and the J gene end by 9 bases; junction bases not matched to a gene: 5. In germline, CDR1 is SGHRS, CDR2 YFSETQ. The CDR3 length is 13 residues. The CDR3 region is CASSFRQGSEQFF. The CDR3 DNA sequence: TGCGCCAGCAGCTTCAGACAGGGCAGTGAGCAGTTCTTC. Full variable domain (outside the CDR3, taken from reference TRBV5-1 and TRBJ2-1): KAGVTQTPRYLIKTRGQQVTLSCSPISGHRSVSWYQQTPGQGLQFLFEYFSETQRNKGNFPGRFSGRQFSNSRSEMNVSTLELGDSALYLCASSFRQGSEQFFGPGTRLTVL.

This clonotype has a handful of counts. For the CDR3, the DNA is TGCAGTGCTAGGACCGTTACGGGAGGGCGAAGCACAGATACGCAGTATTTT. Translation gives CSARTVTGGRSTDTQYF. V usage is TRBV20-1 and J usage is TRBJ2-3, with TRBD2 identical over 8 bases. From germline, CDR1 is DFQATT and CDR2 SNEGSKA (reference sequence). CDR3 length: 17 residues. V was pared by 3 bases and J by 0 bases, with 11 bases of the junction left unmatched.